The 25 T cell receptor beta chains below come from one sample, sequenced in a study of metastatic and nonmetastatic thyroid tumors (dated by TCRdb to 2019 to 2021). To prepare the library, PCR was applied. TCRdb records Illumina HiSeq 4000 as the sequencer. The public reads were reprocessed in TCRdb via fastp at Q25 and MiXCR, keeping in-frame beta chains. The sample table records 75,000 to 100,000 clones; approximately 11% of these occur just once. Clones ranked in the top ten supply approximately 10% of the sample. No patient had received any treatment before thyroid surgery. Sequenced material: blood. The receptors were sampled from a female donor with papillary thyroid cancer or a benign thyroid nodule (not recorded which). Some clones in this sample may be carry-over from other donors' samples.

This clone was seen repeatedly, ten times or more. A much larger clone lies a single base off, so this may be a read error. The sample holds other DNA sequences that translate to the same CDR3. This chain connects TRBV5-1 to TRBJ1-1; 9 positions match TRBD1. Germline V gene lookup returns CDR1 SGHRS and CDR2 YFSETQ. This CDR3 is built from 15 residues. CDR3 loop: CASSRSGTGMTEAFF. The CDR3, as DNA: TGTGCCAGCAGCCGATCCGGGACAGGGATGACTGAAGCTTTCTTT.

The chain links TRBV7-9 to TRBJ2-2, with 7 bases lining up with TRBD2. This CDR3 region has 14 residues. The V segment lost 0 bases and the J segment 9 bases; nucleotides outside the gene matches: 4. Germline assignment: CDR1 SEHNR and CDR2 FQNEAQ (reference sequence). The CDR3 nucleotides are TGTGCCAGCAGCTTAGCGGGGGGGGTCCGGGAGCTGTTTTTT. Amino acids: CASSLAGGVRELFF.

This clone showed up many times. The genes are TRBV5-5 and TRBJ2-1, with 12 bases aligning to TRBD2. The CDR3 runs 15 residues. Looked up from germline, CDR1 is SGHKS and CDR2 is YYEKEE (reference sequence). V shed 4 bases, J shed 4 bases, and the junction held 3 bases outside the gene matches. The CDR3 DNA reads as TGTGCCAGCAGCGCGGGACTAGCGGGTTACAATGAGCAGTTCTTC. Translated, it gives CASSAGLAGYNEQFF. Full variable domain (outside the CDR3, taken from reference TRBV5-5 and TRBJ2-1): DAGVTQSPTHLIKTRGQQVTLRCSPISGHKSVSWYQQVLGQGPQFIFQYYEKEERGRGNFPDRFSARQFPNYSSELNVNALLLGDSALYLCASSAGLAGYNEQFFGPGTRLTVL.

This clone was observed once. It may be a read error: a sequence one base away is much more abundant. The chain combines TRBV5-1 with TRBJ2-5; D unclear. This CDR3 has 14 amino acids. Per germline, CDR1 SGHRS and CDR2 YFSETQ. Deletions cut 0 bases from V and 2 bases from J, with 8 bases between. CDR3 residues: CASSLDGKQETQYF. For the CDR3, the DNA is TGCGCCAGCAGCTTGGACGGTAAACAAGAGACCCAGTACTTC.

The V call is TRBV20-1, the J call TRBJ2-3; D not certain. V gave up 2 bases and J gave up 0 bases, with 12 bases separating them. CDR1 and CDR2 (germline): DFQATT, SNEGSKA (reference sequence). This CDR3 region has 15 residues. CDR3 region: CSARMAIGSTDTQYF. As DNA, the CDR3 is TGCAGTGCTAGAATGGCTATCGGGAGCACAGATACGCAGTATTTT.

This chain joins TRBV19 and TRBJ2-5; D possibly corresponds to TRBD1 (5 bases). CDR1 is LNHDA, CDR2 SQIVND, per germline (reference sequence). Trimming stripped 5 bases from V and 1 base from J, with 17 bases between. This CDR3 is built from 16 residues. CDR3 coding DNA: TGTGCCAGTAGTTTCACGACAGTACGCTTCCAAGAGACCCAGTACTTC. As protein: CASSFTTVRFQETQYF.

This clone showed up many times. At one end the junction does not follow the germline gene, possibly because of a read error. The CDR3: CASSLLATSGEPIMF. The CDR3, as DNA: TGCGCCAGCAGCTTGCTTGCGACTAGCGGGGAACCCATAATGTTC. V is TRBV5-1 and J is TRBJ2-7; TRBD2 agrees at 11 bases. Germline assignment: CDR1 SGHRS and CDR2 YFSETQ. The length of the CDR3 is 15 residues.

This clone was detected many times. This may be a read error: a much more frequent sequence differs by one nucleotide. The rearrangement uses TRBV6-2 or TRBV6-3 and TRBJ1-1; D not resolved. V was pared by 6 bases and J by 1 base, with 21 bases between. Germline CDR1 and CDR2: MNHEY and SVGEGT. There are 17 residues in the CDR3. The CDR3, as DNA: TGTGCCAGCAGCCATATCGTGACGGCGTCAGGGAACACTGAAGCTTTCTTT. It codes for CASSHIVTASGNTEAFF.

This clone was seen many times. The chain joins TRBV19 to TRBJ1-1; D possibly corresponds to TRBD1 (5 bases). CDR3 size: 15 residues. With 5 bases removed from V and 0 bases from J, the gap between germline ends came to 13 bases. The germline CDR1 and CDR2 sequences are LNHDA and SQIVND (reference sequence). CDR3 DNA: TGTGCCAGTAGTCCCCTGGGACGGATGAACACTGAAGCTTTCTTT. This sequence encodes CASSPLGRMNTEAFF.

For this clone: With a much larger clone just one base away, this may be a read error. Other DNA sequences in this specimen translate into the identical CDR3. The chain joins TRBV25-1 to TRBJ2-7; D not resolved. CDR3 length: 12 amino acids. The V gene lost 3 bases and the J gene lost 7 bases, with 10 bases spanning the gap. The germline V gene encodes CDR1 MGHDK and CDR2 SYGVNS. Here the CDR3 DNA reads TGTGCCAGCAGTGACGGACCTCGGGAGCAGTACTTC. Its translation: CASSDGPREQYF.

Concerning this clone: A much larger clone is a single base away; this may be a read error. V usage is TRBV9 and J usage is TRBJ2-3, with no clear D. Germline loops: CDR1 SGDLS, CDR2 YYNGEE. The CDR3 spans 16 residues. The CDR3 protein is CSSSVTPTGQADTQYF. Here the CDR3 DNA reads TGTTCCAGCAGCGTAACCCCCACGGGTCAGGCAGATACGCAGTATTTT.

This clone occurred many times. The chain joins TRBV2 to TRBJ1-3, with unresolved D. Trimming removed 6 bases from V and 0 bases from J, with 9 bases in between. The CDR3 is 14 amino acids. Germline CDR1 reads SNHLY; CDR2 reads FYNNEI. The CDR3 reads CASRDGYSGNTIYF. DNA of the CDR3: TGTGCCAGCAGGGACGGCTACTCTGGAAACACCATATATTTT.

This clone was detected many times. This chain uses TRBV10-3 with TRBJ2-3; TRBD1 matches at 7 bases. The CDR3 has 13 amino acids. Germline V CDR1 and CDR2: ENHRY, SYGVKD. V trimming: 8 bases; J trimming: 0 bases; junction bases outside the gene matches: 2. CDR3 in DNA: TGTGCCATCGGACAGGCTAGCACAGATACGCAGTATTTT. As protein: CAIGQASTDTQYF.

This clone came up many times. The CDR3 loop is CSTWGEGYTF. The CDR3 DNA reads TGCAGTACGTGGGGGGAAGGCTACACCTTC. The V and J genes are TRBV20-1 and TRBJ1-2, with TRBD1 as a possible D gene (5 bases). CDR1 is DFQATT, CDR2 SNEGSKA, per germline (reference sequence). Deletions cut 8 bases from V and 8 bases from J, with 12 bases between. The CDR3 contains 10 residues.

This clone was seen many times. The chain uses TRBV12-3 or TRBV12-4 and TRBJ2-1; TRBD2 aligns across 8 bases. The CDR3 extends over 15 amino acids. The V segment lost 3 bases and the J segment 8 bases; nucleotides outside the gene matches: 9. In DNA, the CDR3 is TGTGCCAGCAGTTTGGTTAGCGGGAAGGTCCATGAGCAGTTCTTC. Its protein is CASSLVSGKVHEQFF.

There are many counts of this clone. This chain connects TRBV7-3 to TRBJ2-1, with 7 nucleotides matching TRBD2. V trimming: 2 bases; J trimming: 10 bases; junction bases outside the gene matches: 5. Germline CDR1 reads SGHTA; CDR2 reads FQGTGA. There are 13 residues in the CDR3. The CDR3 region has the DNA TGTGCCAGCAGCTTAGGGTCTAGCGGCGAGCAGTTCTTC. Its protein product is CASSLGSSGEQFF.

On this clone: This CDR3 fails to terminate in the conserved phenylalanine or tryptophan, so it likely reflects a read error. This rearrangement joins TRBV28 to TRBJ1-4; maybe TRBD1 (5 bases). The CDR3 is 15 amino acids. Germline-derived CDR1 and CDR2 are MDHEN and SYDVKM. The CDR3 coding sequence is TGTGCAAGCAGGCTAGGGGCAGCCTTTAATGAAAAACTGTTTCTT. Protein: CASRLGAAFNEKLFL.

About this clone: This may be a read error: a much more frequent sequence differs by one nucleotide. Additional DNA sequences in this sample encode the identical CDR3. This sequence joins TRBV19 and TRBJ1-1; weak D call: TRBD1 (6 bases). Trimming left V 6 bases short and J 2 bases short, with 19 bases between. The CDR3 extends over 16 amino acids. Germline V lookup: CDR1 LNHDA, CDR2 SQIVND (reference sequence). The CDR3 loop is CASSPKGGFTNTEAFF. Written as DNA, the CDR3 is TGTGCCAGTAGCCCAAAGGGGGGCTTCACCAACACTGAAGCTTTCTTT.

CDR3 DNA sequence: TGTGCCTGGAGGGAGTACACCCGGAAGATCGGGGGCTACACCTTC. Residues: CAWREYTRKIGGYTF. The chain links TRBV30 to TRBJ1-2, with D unclear. This CDR3 has 15 amino acids. Deletions cut 3 bases from V and 8 bases from J, with 22 bases between. Germline values: CDR1 GTSNPN, CDR2 SVGIG (reference sequence).

CDR3 sequence reads: CASSQTGYGHYF. The CDR3 nucleotides read TGTGCCAGTAGCCAGACAGGCTACGGGCATTACTTC. The V gene is TRBV19, the J gene TRBJ2-7, with D possibly TRBD1 on 6 matching bases. This CDR3 is built from 12 residues. CDR1 and CDR2 from the germline V gene are LNHDA and SQIVND (reference sequence). Trimming cost V 6 bases and J 13 bases, with 19 bases left between them.

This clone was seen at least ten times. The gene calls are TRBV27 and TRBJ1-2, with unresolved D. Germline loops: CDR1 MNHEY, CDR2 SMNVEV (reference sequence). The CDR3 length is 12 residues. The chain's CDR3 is CASVKGKYGYTF. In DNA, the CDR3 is TGTGCAAGCGTCAAGGGAAAATATGGCTACACCTTC.

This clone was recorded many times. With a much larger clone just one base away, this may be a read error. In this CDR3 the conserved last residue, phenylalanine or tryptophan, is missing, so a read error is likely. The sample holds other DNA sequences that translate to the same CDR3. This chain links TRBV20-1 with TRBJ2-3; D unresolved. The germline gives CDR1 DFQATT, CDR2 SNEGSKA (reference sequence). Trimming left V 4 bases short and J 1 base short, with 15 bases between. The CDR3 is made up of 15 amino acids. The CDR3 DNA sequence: TGCAGTGCTAAGTCCATAGCCGCTGGCACAGATACGCAGTATCTT. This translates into CSAKSIAAGTDTQYL.

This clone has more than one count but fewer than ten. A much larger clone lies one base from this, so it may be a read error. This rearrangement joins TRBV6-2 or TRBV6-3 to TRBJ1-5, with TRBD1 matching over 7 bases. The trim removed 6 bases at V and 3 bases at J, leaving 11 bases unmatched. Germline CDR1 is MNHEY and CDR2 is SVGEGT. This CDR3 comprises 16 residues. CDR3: CASRLTGEAHNQPQHF. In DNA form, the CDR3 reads TGTGCCAGCAGGCTTACAGGGGAGGCACACAATCAGCCCCAGCATTTT.

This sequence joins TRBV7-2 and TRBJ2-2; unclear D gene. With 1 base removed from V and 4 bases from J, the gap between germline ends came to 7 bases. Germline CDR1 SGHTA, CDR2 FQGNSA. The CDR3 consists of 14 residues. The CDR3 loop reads CASSLDPTTGELFF. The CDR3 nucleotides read TGTGCCAGCAGCTTAGATCCGACCACCGGGGAGCTGTTTTTT.

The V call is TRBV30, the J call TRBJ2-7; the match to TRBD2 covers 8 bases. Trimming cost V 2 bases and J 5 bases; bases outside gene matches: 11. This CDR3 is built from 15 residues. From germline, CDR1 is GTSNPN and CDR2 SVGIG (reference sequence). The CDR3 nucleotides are TGTGCCTGGAGTCCGGGACTAGTGGGAGGCGACGAGCAGTACTTC. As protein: CAWSPGLVGGDEQYF. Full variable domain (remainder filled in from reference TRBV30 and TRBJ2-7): SQTIHQWPATLVQPVGSPLSLECTVEGTSNPNLYWYRQAAGRGLQLLFYSVGIGQISSEVPQNLSASRPQDRQFILSSKKLLLSDSGFYLCAWSPGLVGGDEQYFGPGTRLTVT.